Here is one T cell receptor (beta chain) with its context. The sample is drawn from a study of shared T cell receptors in the human thymus. CDR1 and CDR2 from the germline V gene are SGHDT and YYEEEE. The CDR3 extends over 16 amino acids. The V gene lost 4 bases and the J gene lost 10 bases, with 24 bases spanning the gap. The protocol was immunoSEQ multiplex PCR, while the TCRdb copy is restricted to in-frame clones and leaves out a portion. The sample holds about 660,000 clones, approximately 87% seen once. The same sample was also studied in work on human thymus T cells. That study reports: What related research reported was that thymic repertoires overlapped highly among unrelated individuals.

The TCR originated in a boy under three years old with a congenital heart defect. Sequencing used thymocytes. The chain employs TRBV5-6 and TRBJ2-1; perhaps TRBD2 as D (6 bases). CDR3 DNA sequence: TGTGCCAGCAGCCCAAGAACCGGGAGTGTTCTCTACGAGCAGTTCTTC. Encoded protein: CASSPRTGSVLYEQFF.